The 17 T cell receptor beta chains listed next were all sequenced from one sample in a study of control samples from healthy donors and cancer patients. Here immunoSEQ multiplex PCR was the method, and the copy in TCRdb shows in-frame clones only, minus some. The sample includes approximately 150,000 clones, about nine tenths of them seen just once. The sample taken for sequencing was blood. Receptors originate from a middle-aged woman in good health.

Note on this clone: The sample holds other DNA sequences that translate to the same CDR3. The gene calls are TRBV5-1 and TRBJ2-7; 7 nucleotides match TRBD1. The ends lost 4 bases at V and 2 bases at J; junction bases unmatched: 12. The CDR3 sequence is 16 residues long. Germline lookup yields CDR1 SGHRS and CDR2 YFSETQ. The CDR3, as DNA: TGCGCCAGCAGCCAGGACTCAGGGGGTCGGGCCTACGAGCAGTACTTC. Residues: CASSQDSGGRAYEQYF.

The chain employs TRBV6-1 and TRBJ1-1; no definite D call. This CDR3 spans 12 amino acids. Looked up from germline, CDR1 is MNHNS and CDR2 is SASEGT. Trimming removed 0 bases at V and 3 bases at J, with 2 bases between. CDR3 loop: CASSEAYTEAFF. DNA for the CDR3: TGTGCCAGCAGTGAAGCGTACACTGAAGCTTTCTTT.

Ten or more counts support this clone. V is TRBV12-3 or TRBV12-4 and J is TRBJ2-2; D unclear. The CDR3 extends over 12 amino acids. V lost 8 bases, J lost 1 base, and 5 bases lay in between. The CDR3 DNA reads as TGTGCCAGCCTACAGAACACCGGGGAGCTGTTTTTT. As protein: CASLQNTGELFF.

The V and J genes are TRBV13 and TRBJ1-2; D remains unclear. The CDR3 runs to 13 residues. CDR1 and CDR2 from the germline V gene are PRHDT and FYEKMQ (reference sequence). V lost 6 bases, J lost 4 bases, and 12 bases lay in between. The CDR3 loop is CASSSESSYGYTF. CDR3 DNA: TGTGCCAGCAGTTCGGAGAGTAGCTATGGCTACACCTTC.

The chain joins TRBV5-1 to TRBJ2-1; D ambiguous. The length of the CDR3 is 13 residues. Trimming took off 4 bases at V and 6 bases at J, with 11 bases between the two ends. Germline assignment: CDR1 SGHRS and CDR2 YFSETQ. The CDR3 region is CASSGQVRNEQFF. The CDR3 coding sequence is TGCGCCAGCAGCGGGCAGGTCCGCAATGAGCAGTTCTTC.

The CDR3 nucleotides are TGTGCCAGCAGCTACGACAGCTACGAGCAGTACTTC. Its translation: CASSYDSYEQYF. The chain uses TRBV14 and TRBJ2-7; tentatively, D is TRBD1 (5 bases). Trimming removed 5 bases at V and 3 bases at J, with 8 bases between. The germline V gene encodes CDR1 SGHDN and CDR2 FVKESK. The CDR3 has 12 residues.

The chain couples TRBV5-1 to TRBJ2-2, with D tentatively TRBD1 (6 bases). The V and J ends lost 0 bases and 7 bases respectively, with 16 bases between them. The CDR3 covers 16 residues. From germline, CDR1 is SGHRS and CDR2 YFSETQ. The CDR3 protein is CASSLVSQGIHGELFF. The CDR3 DNA is TGCGCCAGCAGCTTGGTTAGTCAGGGGATCCACGGGGAGCTGTTTTTT. The whole variable domain, filled in from reference TRBV5-1 and TRBJ2-2, reads KAGVTQTPRYLIKTRGQQVTLSCSPISGHRSVSWYQQTPGQGLQFLFEYFSETQRNKGNFPGRFSGRQFSNSRSEMNVSTLELGDSALYLCASSLVSQGIHGELFFGEGSRLTVL.

This sequence joins TRBV2 and TRBJ1-3; 8 nucleotides align to TRBD1. V shed 4 bases and J 0 bases; nucleotides not matched to a gene: 5. The germline gives CDR1 SNHLY, CDR2 FYNNEI. The CDR3 is 16 amino acids. CDR3 amino acids: CASSGQGPSSGNTIYF. CDR3 nucleotide sequence: TGTGCCAGCAGTGGACAGGGGCCGAGCTCTGGAAACACCATATATTTT.

The J gene is TRBJ1-2, the V gene TRBV6-1; D is uncertain. The V gene lost 0 bases and the J gene lost 2 bases, with 13 bases spanning the gap. This CDR3 spans 16 amino acids. Germline lookup yields CDR1 MNHNS and CDR2 SASEGT. CDR3 residues: CASSEAWRGTNYGYTF. For the CDR3, the DNA is TGTGCCAGCAGTGAAGCCTGGCGCGGCACCAACTATGGCTACACCTTC.

This clone appeared a few times. Other DNA sequences within the sample encode an identical CDR3. The chain carries TRBV19 and TRBJ1-2; D is perhaps TRBD1 (5 bases). V was clipped by 6 bases and J by 1 base, with 9 bases between them. CDR1 LNHDA and CDR2 SQIVND come from the germline V gene (reference sequence). The CDR3 is 13 residues long. The CDR3 coding sequence is TGTGCCAGTAGGCAGGGTGGTAACTATGGCTACACCTTC. This codes for CASRQGGNYGYTF.

The rearrangement uses TRBV29-1 and TRBJ1-2, with D unresolved. Deletions cut 0 bases from V and 0 bases from J, with 14 bases between. CDR1 and CDR2 from the germline V gene are SQVTM and ANQGSEA. The CDR3 length is 16 residues. CDR3 residues: CSVEDRSPGANYGYTF. The CDR3, as DNA: TGCAGCGTTGAAGATCGTAGTCCCGGGGCTAACTATGGCTACACCTTC.

The chain links TRBV5-6 to TRBJ1-1, with 7 bases fitting TRBD1. Per germline, CDR1 SGHDT and CDR2 YYEEEE. V was pared by 7 bases and J by 4 bases, with 7 bases of the junction left unmatched. The CDR3 sequence is 13 residues long. The CDR3 sequence: CASCVQGSTEAFF. CDR3 coding DNA: TGTGCCAGCTGCGTACAGGGGTCCACTGAAGCTTTCTTT.

The V and J genes are TRBV7-2 and TRBJ1-6, with D possibly being TRBD1 (6 bases). Trimming cost V 5 bases and J 8 bases, with 13 bases left between them. CDR1 and CDR2 (germline): SGHTA, FQGNSA. The CDR3 covers 14 residues. CDR3 amino acids: CASSERGWYSPLHF. The CDR3 DNA reads TGTGCCAGCAGCGAAAGGGGGTGGTATTCACCCCTCCACTTT.

The chain combines TRBV5-1 with TRBJ1-6; possibly TRBD1 for D (5 bases). Germline CDR1 SGHRS, CDR2 YFSETQ. V was pared by 3 bases and J by 2 bases, with 12 bases between. The CDR3 has 16 residues. CDR3 in amino acids: CASSSQGSAYNSPLHF. CDR3 in DNA: TGCGCCAGCAGCTCGCAGGGTAGCGCCTATAATTCACCCCTCCACTTT.

The V call is TRBV5-1, the J call TRBJ1-1, with 8 bases that match TRBD1. V dropped 1 base and J dropped 0; count of bases not matched to a gene: 5. This CDR3 comprises 16 residues. CDR1 is SGHRS, CDR2 YFSETQ, per germline. This CDR3 reads CASSLLPGGMNTEAFF. DNA of the CDR3: TGCGCCAGCAGCTTGTTGCCAGGGGGCATGAACACTGAAGCTTTCTTT.

Notes on this clone: At the DNA level, this CDR3 is encoded by other sequences in the same sample as well. The chain combines TRBV5-1 with TRBJ2-6; the match to TRBD1 covers 9 bases. Germline CDR1 is SGHRS and CDR2 is YFSETQ. This CDR3 region has 17 residues. The ends lost 0 bases at V and 1 base at J; junction bases unmatched: 2. CDR3 DNA sequence: TGCGCCAGCAGCTTGGCGACAGGGGGGTCTGGGGCCAACGTCCTGACTTTC. Protein product: CASSLATGGSGANVLTF. The full variable domain, completed using reference TRBV5-1 and TRBJ2-6, is KAGVTQTPRYLIKTRGQQVTLSCSPISGHRSVSWYQQTPGQGLQFLFEYFSETQRNKGNFPGRFSGRQFSNSRSEMNVSTLELGDSALYLCASSLATGGSGANVLTFGAGSRLTVL.

This chain joins TRBV9 and TRBJ2-3; the D gene could be TRBD1 or TRBD2 (6 bases each). The V end lost 0 bases, the J end lost 5 bases, and 10 bases lay between the germline ends. This CDR3 contains 14 residues. The germline V gene encodes CDR1 SGDLS and CDR2 YYNGEE. Here the CDR3 reads CASSVAGAQDTQYF. DNA of the CDR3: TGTGCCAGCAGCGTAGCGGGGGCTCAAGATACGCAGTATTTT.